This is a list of T cell receptor beta chains from one sample in a study of OX40 agonist ivuxolimab in advanced cancers. Some clones are missing from TCRdb's copy, which holds only in-frame ones; the method was immunoSEQ multiplex PCR. The table shows under 70,000 clones, with roughly 81% occurring only once. Sample: CD4+ or CD8+ T cells sorted from blood, taken in a trial of the OX40 agonist ivuxolimab. All receptors come from an adult with an advanced solid tumor such as melanoma, head and neck, liver or kidney cancer. The CDR3 runs from the conserved cysteine through the conserved F or W. D genes are given only for firm matches. Not all rows give a size; the values are once, few, many and, for expanded clones, a class.

abundance: once
v_gene: TRBV19
j_gene: TRBJ2-1
d_gene: TRBD2
CDR3nt: TGTGCCAGTAGTCCCCGGACTAGCGGGAGTTACTACAATGAGCAGTTCTTC
CDR3aa: CASSPRTSGSYYNEQFF

abundance: .
v_gene: TRBV5-1
j_gene: TRBJ2-3
d_gene: .
CDR3nt: TGCGCCAGCAGCCCGTACCGGGACACAGGCACAGATACGCAGTATTTT
CDR3aa: CASSPYRDTGTDTQYF

abundance: once
v_gene: TRBV6-6
j_gene: TRBJ2-1
d_gene: .
CDR3nt: TGTGCCAGCAGTTCGAACCGGGGTGGCAATGAGCAGTTCTTC
CDR3aa: CASSSNRGGNEQFF

abundance: .
v_gene: TRBV14
j_gene: TRBJ1-1
d_gene: TRBD1
CDR3nt: TGTGCCAGCAGCCAATTAGCAGGACAGGGGAACACTGAAGCTTTCTTT
CDR3aa: CASSQLAGQGNTEAFF

abundance: .
v_gene: TRBV7-2
j_gene: TRBJ2-2
d_gene: .
CDR3nt: TGTGCCAGCAGCTTAGCGGCGGTCACCGGGGAGCTGTTTTTT
CDR3aa: CASSLAAVTGELFF

abundance: .
v_gene: TRBV6-5
j_gene: TRBJ2-3
d_gene: .
CDR3nt: TGTGCCAGCAGTTACGGGTCAGAAGATACGCAGTATTTT
CDR3aa: CASSYGSEDTQYF

abundance: once
v_gene: TRBV4-2
j_gene: TRBJ2-1
d_gene: TRBD1
CDR3nt: TGTGCCAGCAGAAAGGGAGGACAGGGTACCTACAATGAGCAGTTCTTC
CDR3aa: CASRKGGQGTYNEQFF

abundance: once
v_gene: TRBV5-5
j_gene: TRBJ2-3
d_gene: .
CDR3nt: TGTGCCAGCAGCCTTGTCGAGGGAGATACGCAGTATTTT
CDR3aa: CASSLVEGDTQYF

abundance: .
v_gene: TRBV5-4
j_gene: TRBJ1-1
d_gene: TRBD1
CDR3nt: TGTGCCAGCAGCTACGATCAGGGGGCCCCGAACACTGAAGCTTTCTTT
CDR3aa: CASSYDQGAPNTEAFF

abundance: .
v_gene: TRBV19
j_gene: TRBJ1-2
d_gene: TRBD1
CDR3nt: TGTGCCAGTAGATACCAGGGGGCTACTGGATATGGCTACACCTTC
CDR3aa: CASRYQGATGYGYTF

abundance: .
v_gene: TRBV28
j_gene: TRBJ2-5
d_gene: .
CDR3nt: TGTGCCAGCAGTTTATTTTCAAGGGGGGAGACCCAGTACTTC
CDR3aa: CASSLFSRGETQYF

abundance: .
v_gene: TRBV5-1
j_gene: TRBJ2-5
d_gene: TRBD1
CDR3nt: TGCGCCAGCAGCCCTGGACAGGGTCGAGAGACCCAGTACTTC
CDR3aa: CASSPGQGRETQYF

abundance: .
v_gene: TRBV5-4
j_gene: TRBJ1-2
d_gene: TRBD1
CDR3nt: TGTGCCAGCAGCTACCTACAGGGGGGCTATGGCTACACCTTC
CDR3aa: CASSYLQGGYGYTF

abundance: once
v_gene: TRBV11-2
j_gene: TRBJ2-3
d_gene: .
CDR3nt: TGTGTCAGCAGCTTATGGGGAGATACGCAGTATTTT
CDR3aa: CVSSLWGDTQYF

abundance: .
v_gene: TRBV4-1
j_gene: TRBJ2-1
d_gene: TRBD1
CDR3nt: TGCGCCAGCAGCCGTGGACAGGGGACCTACAATGAGCAGTTCTTC
CDR3aa: CASSRGQGTYNEQFF

abundance: .
v_gene: TRBV30
j_gene: TRBJ2-7
d_gene: TRBD1
CDR3nt: TGTGCCTGGAAGGGGACAGGGGCCTGGGAGCAGTACTTC
CDR3aa: CAWKGTGAWEQYF

abundance: .
v_gene: TRBV7-3
j_gene: TRBJ2-1
d_gene: TRBD2
CDR3nt: TGTGCCAGCAGCTTGGGACTAGCGGGGTACAATGAGCAGTTCTTC
CDR3aa: CASSLGLAGYNEQFF

abundance: .
v_gene: TRBV5-4
j_gene: TRBJ2-2
d_gene: .
CDR3nt: TGTGCCAGCAGCCCACAGGGGGGGACAGCGAACACCGGGGAGCTGTTTTTT
CDR3aa: CASSPQGGTANTGELFF

abundance: .
v_gene: TRBV27
j_gene: TRBJ2-2
d_gene: .
CDR3nt: TGTGCCAGCAGTTCCTACGCCAAGACACCTTCGAACACCGGGGAGCTGTTTTTT
CDR3aa: CASSSYAKTPSNTGELFF

abundance: .
v_gene: TRBV5-6
j_gene: TRBJ1-4
d_gene: TRBD1
CDR3nt: TGTGCCAGCAGCTTTGGGACAGGGGAGGGGGAAAAACTGTTTTTT
CDR3aa: CASSFGTGEGEKLFF

abundance: .
v_gene: TRBV2
j_gene: TRBJ2-3
d_gene: .
CDR3nt: TGTGCCAGCAGTGAAGACCGCCGCTACACAGATACGCAGTATTTT
CDR3aa: CASSEDRRYTDTQYF

abundance: .
v_gene: TRBV29-1
j_gene: TRBJ2-7
d_gene: .
CDR3nt: TGCAGCGTTAAGAGCTCCTACGAGCAGTACTTC
CDR3aa: CSVKSSYEQYF

abundance: .
v_gene: TRBV5-6
j_gene: TRBJ1-5
d_gene: .
CDR3nt: TGTGCCAGCAGCTTGTTGACAGCTTATAGCAATCAGCCCCAGCATTTT
CDR3aa: CASSLLTAYSNQPQHF

abundance: .
v_gene: TRBV23-1
j_gene: TRBJ2-7
d_gene: .
CDR3nt: TGCGCCAGCAGGCTACGCCCTTCCTACGAGCAGTACTTC
CDR3aa: CASRLRPSYEQYF

abundance: .
v_gene: TRBV7-2
j_gene: TRBJ2-5
d_gene: .
CDR3nt: TGTGCCAGCAGCTTTGACACTTGGAGAGAGACCCAGTACTTC
CDR3aa: CASSFDTWRETQYF

abundance: .
v_gene: TRBV5-8
j_gene: TRBJ2-7
d_gene: .
CDR3nt: TGTGCCAGCAGCTTGGTTGGCAGTAGCTACGAGCAGTACTTC
CDR3aa: CASSLVGSSYEQYF

abundance: once
v_gene: TRBV11-1
j_gene: TRBJ2-6
d_gene: .
CDR3nt: TGTGCCAGCAGCTCAACCGGACTGAGCTCTGGGGCCAACGTCCTGACTTTC
CDR3aa: CASSSTGLSSGANVLTF

abundance: .
v_gene: TRBV4-3
j_gene: TRBJ1-1
d_gene: TRBD1
CDR3nt: TGCGCCAGCAGCCTCCGGGACAGAAAAACCCACATGGAGGGTGAAGCTTTCTTT
CDR3aa: CASSLRDRKTHMEGEAFF

abundance: .
v_gene: TRBV4-3
j_gene: TRBJ2-7
d_gene: .
CDR3nt: TGCGCCAGCAGCCAAGACAGTAACTACGAGCAGTACTTC
CDR3aa: CASSQDSNYEQYF

abundance: .
v_gene: TRBV19
j_gene: TRBJ2-7
d_gene: .
CDR3nt: TGTGCCAGTAGCCGGGACGGCCCGAATGAGCAGTACTTC
CDR3aa: CASSRDGPNEQYF

abundance: few
v_gene: TRBV7-2
j_gene: TRBJ1-2
d_gene: .
CDR3nt: TGTGCCAGCAGCCGCCAGGGGAAGGATGGCTACACCTTC
CDR3aa: CASSRQGKDGYTF

abundance: .
v_gene: TRBV7-9
j_gene: TRBJ2-1
d_gene: TRBD2
CDR3nt: TGTGCCAGCAGCTTAGCGGGTAGCGGGGTTACTCAGTTCTTC
CDR3aa: CASSLAGSGVTQFF

abundance: .
v_gene: TRBV5-4
j_gene: TRBJ2-2
d_gene: TRBD2
CDR3nt: TGTGCCAGCAGCGATCTAGCGGGAGTTGTAACCGGGGAGCTGTTTTTT
CDR3aa: CASSDLAGVVTGELFF

abundance: .
v_gene: TRBV12-5
j_gene: TRBJ2-3
d_gene: TRBD1
CDR3nt: TGTGCTAGTGGTGGACAGGGGATGGATACGCAGTATTTT
CDR3aa: CASGGQGMDTQYF

abundance: .
v_gene: TRBV14
j_gene: TRBJ2-1
d_gene: .
CDR3nt: TGTGCCAGCAGTCTCGGCTACAGCTCCTACAATGAGCAGTTCTTC
CDR3aa: CASSLGYSSYNEQFF

abundance: .
v_gene: TRBV29-1
j_gene: TRBJ2-6
d_gene: .
CDR3nt: TGCAGCATAACAGGCTCTGGGGCCAACGTCCTGACTTTC
CDR3aa: CSITGSGANVLTF

abundance: .
v_gene: TRBV4-3
j_gene: TRBJ2-7
d_gene: .
CDR3nt: TGCGCCAGCAGCCAAGATTTCTACGAGCAGTACTTC
CDR3aa: CASSQDFYEQYF

abundance: .
v_gene: TRBV7-9
j_gene: TRBJ2-3
d_gene: TRBD2
CDR3nt: TGTGCCAGCAGCTCCGATGGACTAGCGGGAACAGATACGCAGTATTTT
CDR3aa: CASSSDGLAGTDTQYF

abundance: .
v_gene: TRBV6-5
j_gene: TRBJ2-1
d_gene: TRBD2
CDR3nt: TGTGCCAGCAATCGACTAGCGGGAGAGGGCAATGAGCAGTTCTTC
CDR3aa: CASNRLAGEGNEQFF

abundance: once
v_gene: TRBV20-1
j_gene: TRBJ2-5
d_gene: .
CDR3nt: TGCAGTGCTTATAGGGTGGAGACCCAGTACTTC
CDR3aa: CSAYRVETQYF